This paragraph reports one T cell receptor (beta chain). Here immunoSEQ multiplex PCR was the method, and the copy in TCRdb shows in-frame clones only, minus some. The sample contains some 740,000 clones, approximately 92% of which appear only once. CD45RO-negative, CCR7-selected cells formed the naive CD8 fraction, which excluded terminally differentiated effector memory CD45RA+ cells. Healthy adults negative for HIV, lacking recent acute infections or vaccinations, served as donors. CDR3 size: 16 residues. V shed 0 bases, J shed 3 bases, and the junction held 4 bases outside the gene matches. Germline values: CDR1 LGHNA, CDR2 YSLEER. These data originate in a study of shared clonotypes between healthy human individuals.

The sequenced material came from naive CD8+ T cells sorted from blood. The receptor's source is a young man in good health. The rearrangement joins TRBV4-3 to TRBJ2-2, with TRBD2 matching over 7 bases. CDR3: CASSQDTGGHTGELFF. The CDR3 DNA is TGCGCCAGCAGCCAAGATACGGGGGGTCACACCGGGGAGCTGTTTTTT.